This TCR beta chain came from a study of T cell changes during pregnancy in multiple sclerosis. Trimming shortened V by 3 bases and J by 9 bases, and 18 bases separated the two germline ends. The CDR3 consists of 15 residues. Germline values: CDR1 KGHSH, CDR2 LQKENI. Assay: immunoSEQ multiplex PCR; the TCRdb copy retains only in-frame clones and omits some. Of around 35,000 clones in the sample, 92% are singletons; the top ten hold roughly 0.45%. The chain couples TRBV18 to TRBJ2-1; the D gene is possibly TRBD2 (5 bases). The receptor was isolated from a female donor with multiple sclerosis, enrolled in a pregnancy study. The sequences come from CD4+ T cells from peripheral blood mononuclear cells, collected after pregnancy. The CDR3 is CASSPVAGGSAEQFF. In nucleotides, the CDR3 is TGTGCCAGCTCACCCGTCGCGGGCGGTTCTGCTGAGCAGTTCTTC.